Presented here are 15 T cell receptor beta chains from one specimen sequenced in a study of T cell responses to AZD1222 COVID-19 vaccine. Method: immunoSEQ multiplex PCR; TCRdb's copy keeps in-frame clones and lacks some. The table includes 150,000 or so clones, more than 85% detected once. The sample here was peripheral blood, taken on day 0 of AZD1222 vaccination. All receptors come from an adult in good health.

The rearrangement joins TRBV5-6 to TRBJ2-1, with TRBD2 as a possible D gene (6 bases). Germline CDR1 and CDR2: SGHDT and YYEEEE. This CDR3 comprises 14 residues. The V gene lost 4 bases and the J gene lost 9 bases, with 17 bases spanning the gap. CDR3 residues: CASSVDYQPAEQFF. The CDR3 DNA reads as TGTGCCAGCAGCGTGGACTACCAGCCAGCTGAGCAGTTCTTC.

This sequence joins TRBV10-1 and TRBJ2-7; TRBD2 matches 7 bases. Unmatched junction bases numbered 9, after V lost 6 bases and J lost 4 bases. Germline CDR1 reads WNHNN; CDR2 reads SYGVQD (reference sequence). This CDR3 is 14 amino acids long. In DNA form, the CDR3 reads TGCGCCAGCAGCCCTAGCGGAGCTGTTTACGAGCAGTACTTC. Encoded protein: CASSPSGAVYEQYF.

This chain uses TRBV6-4 with TRBJ1-3; D is possibly TRBD1 (5 bases). V lost 6 bases to trimming and J lost 0 bases, with 15 bases between them. The CDR3 has 16 residues. Looked up from germline, CDR1 is MRHNA and CDR2 is SNTAGT. The CDR3 DNA reads as TGTGCCAGCAGAAGTGTAGAGGACAACTCTGGAAACACCATATATTTT. Translating gives CASRSVEDNSGNTIYF.

V usage is TRBV6-5 and J usage is TRBJ2-2; either TRBD1 or TRBD2 may fit D (5 bases each). The ends were cut back, 6 bases at V and 6 bases at J, with 11 bases in the middle. Germline values: CDR1 MNHEY, CDR2 SVGAGI. The CDR3 is 13 residues long. CDR3 nucleotides: TGTGCCAGCAGGGGGACCTGGGCCGGGGAGCTGTTTTTT. Protein: CASRGTWAGELFF.

For the CDR3, the DNA is TGTGCCAGCATAGGAGGCCTTGCCGGGGAGCTGTTTTTT. This encodes CASIGGLAGELFF. This chain connects TRBV2 to TRBJ2-2; D is perhaps TRBD2 (5 bases). The V end lost 7 bases, the J end lost 6 bases, and 12 bases lay between the germline ends. This CDR3 is built from 13 residues. Germline CDR1 and CDR2: SNHLY and FYNNEI. The full variable domain, its missing parts supplied by reference TRBV2 and TRBJ2-2, is EPEVTQTPSHQVTQMGQEVILRCVPISNHLYFYWYRQILGQKVEFLVSFYNNEISEKSEIFDDQFSVERPDGSNFTLKIRSTKLEDSAMYFCASIGGLAGELFFGEGSRLTVL.

The chain recombines TRBV19 with TRBJ2-5; 7 bases align to TRBD2. V lost 7 bases and J lost 5; bases outside the gene matches: 13. CDR3 length equals 15 residues. Germline V CDR1 and CDR2: LNHDA, SQIVND (reference sequence). CDR3 nucleotides: TGTGCCAGTAAAAAAGGAGGACTAGTCGAGGAGACCCAGTACTTC. This encodes CASKKGGLVEETQYF.

The V call is TRBV18, the J call TRBJ2-5; the D gene is possibly TRBD2 (5 bases). V was shortened by 3 bases and J by 5 bases, with 13 bases between the two germline ends. The CDR3 is 14 amino acids. Germline V gene sequence: CDR1 KGHSH, CDR2 LQKENI. The CDR3: CASSPLSTGETQYF. In DNA form, the CDR3 reads TGTGCCAGCTCACCCCTCTCAACGGGGGAGACCCAGTACTTC.

The chain carries TRBV5-5 and TRBJ2-1; TRBD2 aligns across 9 bases. The CDR3 is made up of 18 amino acids. The germline V gene encodes CDR1 SGHKS and CDR2 YYEKEE (reference sequence). The ends lost 4 bases at V and 4 bases at J; junction bases unmatched: 15. CDR3 in DNA: TGTGCCAGCAGCCCTGGTTTAGAGGGCGGGAGGGTATACAATGAGCAGTTCTTC. As protein: CASSPGLEGGRVYNEQFF.

The genes are TRBV2 and TRBJ1-5; 8 bases agree with TRBD1. This CDR3 comprises 16 residues. V was clipped by 5 bases and J by 5 bases; unmatched bases: 11. Per germline, CDR1 SNHLY and CDR2 FYNNEI. CDR3 sequence: CASSRQGKRADQPQHF. In DNA form, the CDR3 reads TGTGCCAGCAGTCGACAGGGGAAAAGGGCTGATCAGCCCCAGCATTTT.

CDR3 in DNA: TGTGCCAGCAGGCCCGTAGGTGTCATGAACACTGAAGCTTTCTTT. Its protein product is CASRPVGVMNTEAFF. The chain uses TRBV27 and TRBJ1-1; D remains unclear. Looked up from germline, CDR1 is MNHEY and CDR2 is SMNVEV (reference sequence). The CDR3 is 15 residues long. The ends were cut back, 6 bases at V and 0 bases at J, with 14 bases in the middle.

The CDR3 spells CATRSPGTQYF. The CDR3 DNA is TGTGCCACCCGCTCGCCGGGGACCCAGTACTTC. This chain links TRBV19 with TRBJ2-5, with D unresolved. Trimming removed 10 bases at V and 7 bases at J, with 13 bases between. Germline V CDR1 and CDR2: LNHDA, SQIVND (reference sequence). The CDR3 contains 11 residues.

The chain uses TRBV18 and TRBJ2-7, with D tentatively TRBD1 or TRBD2 (5 bases each). The germline gives CDR1 KGHSH, CDR2 LQKENI. The V end was cut by 4 bases, the J end by 1 base, with 11 bases between. The length of the CDR3 is 14 residues. The CDR3 protein is CASSRGTGSYEQYF. For the CDR3, the DNA is TGTGCCAGCTCACGGGGGACGGGTTCCTACGAGCAGTACTTC.

V is TRBV3-1 (or the pseudogene TRBV3-2) and J is TRBJ1-2; 8 bases agree with TRBD1. Germline CDR1 reads LGHDT; CDR2 reads YNNKEL (reference sequence). After removal of 5 bases from V and 3 bases from J, the junction contained 8 bases not matched to a gene. This CDR3 region has 15 residues. The CDR3 is CASSGRDRTYYGYTF. The CDR3 DNA is TGTGCCAGCAGCGGCCGGGACAGGACTTACTATGGCTACACCTTC.

This chain joins TRBV19 and TRBJ1-1, with a tentative D call TRBD1 (5 bases). The germline V gene encodes CDR1 LNHDA and CDR2 SQIVND (reference sequence). CDR3 size: 15 residues. Trimming left V 0 bases short and J 5 bases short, with 13 bases between. CDR3 sequence: CASSIDPRATTEAFF. The CDR3 DNA is TGTGCCAGTAGTATAGATCCCAGGGCGACAACTGAAGCTTTCTTT.

There are a few counts of this clone. Compared with germline, one end of the junction differs, possibly owing to a read error. V is TRBV2 and J is TRBJ1-1; D gene unclear. The germline gives CDR1 SNHLY, CDR2 FYNNEI. This CDR3 is 13 amino acids long. The CDR3 nucleotides are TGTGCCAGCAATATATGGACCAACAGTGAAGCTTTCTTT. It encodes CASNIWTNSEAFF.